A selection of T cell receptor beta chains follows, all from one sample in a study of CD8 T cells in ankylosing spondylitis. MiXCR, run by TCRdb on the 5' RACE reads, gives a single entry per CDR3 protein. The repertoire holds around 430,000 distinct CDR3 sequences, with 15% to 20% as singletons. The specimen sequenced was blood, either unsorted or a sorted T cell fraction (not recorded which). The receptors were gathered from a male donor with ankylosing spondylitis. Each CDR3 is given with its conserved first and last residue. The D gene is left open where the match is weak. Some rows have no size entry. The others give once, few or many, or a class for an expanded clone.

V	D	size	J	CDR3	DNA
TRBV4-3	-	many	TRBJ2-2	CASSPRDKNTGELFF	TGCGCCAGCAGCCCACGGGACAAGAACACCGGGGAGCTGTTTTTT
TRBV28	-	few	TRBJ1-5	CASSTSGYYIRGNQPQHF	TGTGCCAGCAGCACCTCGGGATATTATATTCGGGGTAATCAGCCCCAGCATTTT
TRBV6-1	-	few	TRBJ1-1	CASSEGRDTEAFF	TGTGCCAGCAGTGAAGGGAGGGACACTGAAGCTTTCTTT
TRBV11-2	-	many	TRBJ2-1	CASSFGGGPYNEQFF	TGTGCCAGCAGCTTTGGGGGGGGGCCCTACAATGAGCAGTTCTTC
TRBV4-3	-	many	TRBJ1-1	CASSQEWTTEAFF	TGCGCCAGCAGCCAAGAGTGGACAACTGAAGCTTTCTTT
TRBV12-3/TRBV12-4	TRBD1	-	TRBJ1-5	CASSRSGGGQPQHF	TGTGCCAGCAGCCGGTCAGGGGGCGGACAGCCCCAGCATTTT
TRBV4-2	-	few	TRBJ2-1	CASTPETGLLGTEQFF	TGTGCCAGCACTCCCGAGACGGGGCTTTTGGGGACTGAGCAGTTCTTC
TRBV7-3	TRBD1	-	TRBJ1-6	CASSSLAAGGNSPLHF	TGTGCCAGCAGCTCCCTCGCCGCAGGGGGTAATTCACCCCTCCACTTT
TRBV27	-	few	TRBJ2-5	CASSFKRGETQYF	TGTGCCAGCAGTTTCAAGAGAGGAGAGACCCAGTACTTC
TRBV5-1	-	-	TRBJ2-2	CASSLYPDGELFF	TGCGCCAGCAGCTTGTACCCGGACGGGGAGCTGTTTTTT
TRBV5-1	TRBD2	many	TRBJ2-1	CASSKTSGSSYNEQFF	TGCGCCAGCAGCAAGACTAGCGGGAGCTCCTACAATGAGCAGTTCTTC
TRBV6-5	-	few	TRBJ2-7	CASSTGAVEQYF	TGTGCCAGCAGTACCGGGGCGGTCGAGCAGTACTTC
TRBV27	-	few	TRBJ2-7	CASSRLGQGSYEQYF	TGTGCCAGCAGTCGTCTTGGGCAGGGCTCCTACGAGCAGTACTTC
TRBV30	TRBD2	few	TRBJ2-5	CAWSAIGLAGEETQYF	TGTGCCTGGAGTGCAATAGGACTAGCGGGGGAAGAGACCCAGTACTTC
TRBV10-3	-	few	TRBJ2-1	CAISAGSKARFSYNEQFF	TGTGCCATCAGTGCCGGGAGTAAGGCTAGGTTCTCCTACAATGAGCAGTTCTTC
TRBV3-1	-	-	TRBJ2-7	CASSQGGIHEQYF	TGTGCCAGCAGCCAAGGGGGCATCCACGAGCAGTACTTC
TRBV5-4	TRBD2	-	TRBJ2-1	CASSLPAGGAYNEQFF	TGTGCCAGCAGCCTGCCCGCGGGGGGGGCCTACAATGAGCAGTTCTTC
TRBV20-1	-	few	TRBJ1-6	CSASVEPNSPLHF	TGCAGTGCTAGTGTGGAGCCAAATTCACCCCTCCACTTT
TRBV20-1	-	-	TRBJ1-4	CSASMGAINEKLFF	TGCAGTGCTAGTATGGGGGCAATTAATGAAAAACTGTTTTTT
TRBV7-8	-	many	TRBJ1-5	CASSLALVGGNQPQHF	TGTGCCAGCAGCTTAGCGCTGGTTGGCGGCAATCAGCCCCAGCATTTT
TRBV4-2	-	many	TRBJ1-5	CASSQGDGNQPQHF	TGTGCCAGCAGCCAAGGAGACGGCAATCAGCCCCAGCATTTT
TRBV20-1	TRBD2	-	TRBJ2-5	CSAVPGTSQETQYF	TGCAGTGCGGTCCCGGGGACTAGCCAAGAGACCCAGTACTTC
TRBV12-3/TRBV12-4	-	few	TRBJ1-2	CASSSTWAHLPSGGYTF	TGTGCCAGCAGTTCCACCTGGGCGCACCTACCCTCCGGAGGCTACACCTTC
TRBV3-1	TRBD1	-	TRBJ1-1	CASSQRGQGNTEAFF	TGTGCCAGCAGCCAAAGGGGACAGGGAAACACTGAAGCTTTCTTT
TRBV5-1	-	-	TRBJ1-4	CASSKDGTTNEKLFF	TGCGCCAGCAGCAAGGACGGGACAACTAATGAAAAACTGTTTTTT
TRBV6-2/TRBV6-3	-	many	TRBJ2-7	CASSYPAGAAYEQYF	TGTGCCAGCAGTTACCCAGCAGGGGCGGCCTACGAGCAGTACTTC